The 24 T cell receptor beta chains listed next were all sequenced from one sample in a study of T cells after yellow fever vaccination. TCRdb passed the 5' RACE reads through MiXCR, listing each CDR3 protein once. Here the sample spans 230,000 or so distinct CDR3 sequences, about 7% being singletons. The sequencing used CD4+ T cells sorted from PBMCs, collected on the day of the yellow fever booster vaccination. All receptors come from a young man who received the YFV17D yellow fever vaccine.

This clonotype was recorded at least ten times. The V and J genes are TRBV29-1 and TRBJ2-4; D possibly uses TRBD1 or TRBD2 (5 bases each). From germline, CDR1 is SQVTM and CDR2 ANQGSEA. The CDR3 covers 12 residues. The V and J ends lost 4 bases and 6 bases respectively, with 10 bases between them. The CDR3: CSVVGRGNIQYF. CDR3 nucleotide sequence: TGCAGCGTTGTGGGACGGGGAAACATTCAGTACTTC.

This clonotype has ten or more counts. The chain couples TRBV28 to TRBJ2-7; tentatively, D is TRBD2 (5 bases). This CDR3 is 10 amino acids long. CDR1 and CDR2 (germline): MDHEN, SYDVKM. V lost 10 bases, J lost 9 bases, and 13 bases lay in between. CDR3 region: CATGVHGQYF. DNA for the CDR3: TGTGCCACCGGGGTCCACGGGCAGTACTTC.

This clonotype has a handful of counts. The V and J genes are TRBV5-6 and TRBJ1-3, with D tentatively TRBD1 (5 bases). This CDR3 is 16 amino acids long. Germline CDR1 is SGHDT and CDR2 is YYEEEE. V lost 1 base to trimming and J lost 8 bases, with 19 bases between them. The CDR3 reads CASSLTTGTDGDTIYF. The CDR3 DNA follows: TGTGCCAGCAGCTTGACTACCGGGACGGACGGGGACACCATATATTTT. Drawing the rest from reference TRBV5-6 and TRBJ1-3, the complete variable domain is DAGVTQSPTHLIKTRGQQVTLRCSPKSGHDTVSWYQQALGQGPQFIFQYYEEEERQRGNFPDRFSGHQFPNYSSELNVNALLLGDSALYLCASSLTTGTDGDTIYFGEGSWLTVV.

This clonotype was observed a handful of times. This chain connects TRBV7-9 to TRBJ2-1; 10 bases agree with TRBD2. Germline values: CDR1 SEHNR, CDR2 FQNEAQ (reference sequence). V gave up 5 bases and J gave up 9 bases; unmatched junction bases: 7. CDR3 length: 14 residues. CDR3 loop: CASSQREGLSEQFF. CDR3 coding DNA: TGTGCCAGCAGCCAGCGGGAGGGCCTATCTGAGCAGTTCTTC.

This clonotype has ten or more counts. This rearrangement joins TRBV5-1 to TRBJ2-2, with no clear D. This CDR3 region has 13 residues. Germline-derived CDR1 and CDR2 are SGHRS and YFSETQ. V shed 0 bases and J shed 3 bases, with 3 bases lying between them. The DNA for the CDR3 is TGCGCCAGCAGCTTGGTCTACACCGGGGAGCTGTTTTTT. This translates into CASSLVYTGELFF.

In its sample, this clonotype was seen a few times. The rearrangement joins TRBV12-3 or TRBV12-4 to TRBJ1-3; D is perhaps TRBD1 (5 bases). The V end was cut by 6 bases, the J end by 2 bases, with 8 bases between. The CDR3 contains 13 residues. DNA for the CDR3: TGTGCCAGCAGGGCCAGGGCTGGAAACACCATATATTTT. It codes for CASRARAGNTIYF.

There are a few counts of this clonotype. The rearrangement links TRBV3-1 to TRBJ2-1; TRBD2 aligns across 11 bases. The CDR3 is 14 amino acids. CDR1 and CDR2 from the germline V gene are LGHDT and YNNKEL (reference sequence). Losses at the gene ends were 9 bases for V and 9 bases for J; bases not matched to a gene: 10. DNA of the CDR3: TGTGCCAGTGTACTAGCGGGAGTAAGCGGTGAGCAGTTCTTC. Amino acids: CASVLAGVSGEQFF.

The chain combines TRBV30 with TRBJ2-1, with 8 bases matching TRBD1. The CDR3 spans 15 residues. Germline V gene sequence: CDR1 GTSNPN, CDR2 SVGIG (reference sequence). The V gene end was trimmed by 3 bases and the J gene end by 7 bases; junction bases not matched to a gene: 11. The chain's CDR3 is CAWRQLTGEWNEQFF. CDR3 nucleotides: TGTGCCTGGAGGCAATTGACAGGGGAATGGAATGAGCAGTTCTTC.

In this sample, this clonotype turned up many times. This chain links TRBV20-1 with TRBJ2-3; the match to TRBD2 covers 9 bases. Per the germline V gene, CDR1 is DFQATT and CDR2 is SNEGSKA (reference sequence). Unmatched junction bases numbered 11, after V lost 5 bases and J lost 5 bases. The CDR3 contains 15 residues. The CDR3 loop reads CSAPRWGAGGDTQYF. CDR3 coding DNA: TGCAGTGCTCCCCGGTGGGGAGCGGGAGGAGATACGCAGTATTTT.

This clonotype was observed many times. The chain employs TRBV5-1 and TRBJ2-4; 8 nucleotides align to TRBD2. The CDR3 spans 15 residues. The germline CDR1 and CDR2 sequences are SGHRS and YFSETQ. Losses at the gene ends were 1 base for V and 6 bases for J; bases not matched to a gene: 6. The DNA for the CDR3 is TGCGCCAGCAGCTTGCGGGCGGGAGGTGGAAACATTCAGTACTTC. This translates into CASSLRAGGGNIQYF.

The V gene is TRBV5-4, the J gene TRBJ2-7, with D possibly being TRBD1 (5 bases). V was cut by 1 base and J by 5 bases, with 10 bases left in between. Per germline, CDR1 SGHNT and CDR2 YYREEE (reference sequence). This CDR3 region has 13 residues. The CDR3 DNA follows: TGTGCCAGCAGCTTGAACCAGGGCGACGAGCAGTACTTC. Amino acids: CASSLNQGDEQYF.

V gene TRBV4-3 combines with J gene TRBJ2-1; 12 positions match TRBD2. This CDR3 is 17 amino acids long. CDR1 and CDR2 from the germline V gene are LGHNA and YSLEER. Unmatched junction bases numbered 6, after V lost 3 bases and J lost 3 bases. CDR3 residues: CASSHARTSGIYNEQFF. DNA for the CDR3: TGCGCCAGCAGCCACGCTCGGACTAGCGGGATCTACAATGAGCAGTTCTTC.

Ten or more counts support this clonotype. This chain connects TRBV20-1 to TRBJ2-3; tentatively, D is TRBD2 (5 bases). The CDR3 sequence is 13 residues long. The germline V gene has CDR1 DFQATT and CDR2 SNEGSKA (reference sequence). Trimming stripped 1 base from V and 6 bases from J, with 11 bases between. The CDR3 nucleotides are TGCAGTGCTAGAGCCACAGAGCGGGATACGCAGTATTTT. It encodes CSARATERDTQYF.

This clonotype was detected a few times. The chain uses TRBV30 and TRBJ2-5; TRBD2 agrees at 13 bases. CDR1 is GTSNPN, CDR2 SVGIG, per germline (reference sequence). The CDR3 is 16 residues long. Germline trimming cut 3 bases from V and 4 bases from J; bases unmatched to any gene: 8. CDR3 nucleotides: TGTGCCTGGAGGAGGACTAGCGGGAGTTTTGGAGAGACCCAGTACTTC. Translation: CAWRRTSGSFGETQYF.

In this sample, this clonotype turned up many times. The V and J genes are TRBV6-5 and TRBJ2-7, with TRBD2 as a possible D gene (6 bases). V was trimmed by 4 bases and J by 3 bases, leaving 13 bases between them. The CDR3 is made up of 14 amino acids. Germline V gene sequence: CDR1 MNHEY, CDR2 SVGAGI. In DNA form, the CDR3 reads TGTGCCAGCAGTTCCCCGGGACTCCGCTACGAGCAGTACTTC. Translating it yields CASSSPGLRYEQYF.

The chain links TRBV10-3 to TRBJ2-3, with TRBD1 identical over 7 bases. Germline V gene lookup returns CDR1 ENHRY and CDR2 SYGVKD. With 7 bases clipped from V and 1 base from J, the junction kept 11 bases outside the gene matches. This CDR3 has 16 amino acids. CDR3 DNA sequence: TGTGCCATCATGGACCGCAGGGGGACAGGCACAGATACGCAGTATTTT. Translated: CAIMDRRGTGTDTQYF.

This clonotype was observed many times. The gene calls are TRBV18 and TRBJ2-7; TRBD2 aligns across 10 bases. Germline V gene sequence: CDR1 KGHSH, CDR2 LQKENI. The V segment lost 3 bases and the J segment 4 bases; nucleotides outside the gene matches: 6. CDR3 size: 15 residues. The CDR3 region is CASSPLAGDGYEQYF. CDR3 nucleotides: TGTGCCAGCTCACCGCTAGCGGGAGACGGTTACGAGCAGTACTTC.

The CDR3 here is CASSLTTGGNYGYTF. CDR3 coding DNA: TGTGCCAGCAGCTTGACCACAGGGGGCAACTATGGCTACACCTTC. The V and J genes are TRBV5-8 and TRBJ1-2, with 9 bases fitting TRBD1. CDR1 SGHTS and CDR2 YDEGEE come from the germline V gene. The V and J ends lost 1 base and 2 bases, in that order; junction bases with no gene match: 3. CDR3 length equals 15 residues.

The chain employs TRBV10-2 and TRBJ2-1; D is uncertain. Trimming took off 2 bases at V and 6 bases at J, with 8 bases between the two ends. Germline V CDR1 and CDR2: WSHSY, SAAADI. The CDR3 extends over 13 amino acids. As DNA, the CDR3 is TGCGCCAGCAGTGAGGGCATGGGCAATGAGCAGTTCTTC. Amino acids: CASSEGMGNEQFF.

In this sample, this clonotype turned up many times. V usage is TRBV20-1 and J usage is TRBJ2-1; D is uncertain. Trimming pared 6 bases from V and 3 bases from J, leaving 24 bases between. The germline V gene has CDR1 DFQATT and CDR2 SNEGSKA (reference sequence). The CDR3 is made up of 17 amino acids. The CDR3 loop is CSATNHLSLPVYNEQFF. The CDR3 DNA reads TGCAGTGCCACGAACCATCTGTCTCTGCCCGTCTACAATGAGCAGTTCTTC.

This clonotype was detected many times. The chain combines TRBV20-1 with TRBJ2-7, with 7 bases aligning to TRBD1. This CDR3 spans 17 amino acids. Germline V gene lookup returns CDR1 DFQATT and CDR2 SNEGSKA (reference sequence). V dropped 5 bases and J dropped 0; count of bases not matched to a gene: 16. CDR3 sequence reads: CSAGMRQGRGISYEQYF. CDR3 sequence (DNA): TGCAGTGCTGGGATGAGACAGGGCAGGGGGATCTCCTACGAGCAGTACTTC.

This clonotype was counted a few times. The chain carries TRBV18 and TRBJ2-7; TRBD1 aligns across 12 bases. The junction had 3 bases not matched to a gene; V was cut back by 3 bases and J by 6 bases. The CDR3 loop spans 14 amino acids. Germline V gene sequence: CDR1 KGHSH, CDR2 LQKENI. The CDR3 bases are TGTGCCAGCTCACCGAGGGACAGGGGGCTCGAGCAGTACTTC. Its protein product is CASSPRDRGLEQYF.

This clonotype occurred many times. J is TRBJ2-7 and V is TRBV30; tentatively, D is TRBD2 (5 bases). This CDR3 is built from 13 residues. With 0 bases removed from V and 7 bases from J, the gap between germline ends came to 13 bases. The germline V gene has CDR1 GTSNPN and CDR2 SVGIG (reference sequence). DNA for the CDR3: TGTGCCTGGAGTGTTACAGCTCGGGGTGAGCAGTACTTC. This translates into CAWSVTARGEQYF. Using reference TRBV30 and TRBJ2-7 for the parts outside the CDR3, the full variable domain is SQTIHQWPATLVQPVGSPLSLECTVEGTSNPNLYWYRQAAGRGLQLLFYSVGIGQISSEVPQNLSASRPQDRQFILSSKKLLLSDSGFYLCAWSVTARGEQYFGPGTRLTVT.

This chain uses TRBV6-2 or TRBV6-3 with TRBJ1-1; the D gene is possibly TRBD1 (5 bases). V was cut by 6 bases and J by 1 base, with 9 bases left in between. The length of the CDR3 is 13 residues. From germline, CDR1 is MNHEY and CDR2 SVGEGT. The CDR3 sequence: CASSRQRNTEAFF. The CDR3 bases are TGTGCCAGCAGCCGACAGAGGAACACTGAAGCTTTCTTT.